The following is a T cell receptor (beta chain) sequence with its context. Its antigen is unidentified. The source of the sample is a study of T-cell memory formation after mild COVID-19. Each CDR3 protein is one row after TCRdb ran MiXCR on the 5' RACE reads. This repertoire shows a few hundred thousand distinct CDR3 sequences, 25% to 30% found once; its top ten account for 13%. General observations from the study: The study found balanced CD4/CD8 in clones contracting day 15 to 85 and a CD4+ lean in later expanders. The study detected some responding clones in pre-infection memory, suggesting cross-reactive memory joined. Mainly in CM and EM were contracting CD4+ clones; CD8+ were in EMRA.

CDR1 is MNHEY and CDR2 is SVGAGI in the germline V gene. This CDR3 is built from 11 residues. Trimming stripped 5 bases from V and 9 bases from J, with 11 bases between. The sequenced sample was PBMCs or a T cell subset sorted from them (not recorded which). The chain couples TRBV6-5 to TRBJ2-7; maybe TRBD2 (6 bases). This sequence was found in an adult woman who had mild COVID-19 (a few samples of this study predate the infection). Cell type and time point are not known. In DNA form, the CDR3 reads TGTGCCAGCAGTATAGGACTAAGGCAGTACTTC. Residues: CASSIGLRQYF.